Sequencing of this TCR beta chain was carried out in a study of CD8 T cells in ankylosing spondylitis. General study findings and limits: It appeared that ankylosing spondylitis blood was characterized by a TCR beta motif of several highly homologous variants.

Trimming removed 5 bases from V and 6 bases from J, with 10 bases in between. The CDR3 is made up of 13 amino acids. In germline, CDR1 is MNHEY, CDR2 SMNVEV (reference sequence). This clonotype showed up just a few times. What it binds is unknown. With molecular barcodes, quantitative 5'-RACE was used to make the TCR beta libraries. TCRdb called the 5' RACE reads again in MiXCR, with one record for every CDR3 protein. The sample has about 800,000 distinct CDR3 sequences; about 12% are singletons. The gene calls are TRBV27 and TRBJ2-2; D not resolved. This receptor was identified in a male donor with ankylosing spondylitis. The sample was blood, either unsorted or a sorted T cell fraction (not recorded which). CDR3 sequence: CASSLRVPGELFF. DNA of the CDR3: TGTGCCAGCAGTCTACGGGTTCCCGGGGAGCTGTTTTTT.